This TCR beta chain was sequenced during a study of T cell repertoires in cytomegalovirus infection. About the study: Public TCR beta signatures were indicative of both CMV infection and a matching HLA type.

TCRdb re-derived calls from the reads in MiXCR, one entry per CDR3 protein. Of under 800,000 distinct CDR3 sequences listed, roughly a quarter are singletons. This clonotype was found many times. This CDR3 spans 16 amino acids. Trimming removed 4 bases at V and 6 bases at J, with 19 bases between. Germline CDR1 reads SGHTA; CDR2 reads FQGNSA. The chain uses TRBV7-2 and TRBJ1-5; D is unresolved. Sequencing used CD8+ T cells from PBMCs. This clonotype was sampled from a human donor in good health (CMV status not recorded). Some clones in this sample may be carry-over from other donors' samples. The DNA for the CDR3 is TGTGCCAGCAGCTCCGGAAAGGGATGGCCAGGTCAGCCCCAGCATTTT. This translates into CASSSGKGWPGQPQHF.